One and the same sample provided the 17 T cell receptor beta chains below, sequenced in a study of blood T cell repertoires in COVID-19. The repertoire was sequenced with immunoSEQ multiplex PCR; TCRdb's copy has only in-frame clones and lacks some. Here the sample spans about 280,000 clones, around 86% being singletons. Sequencing was carried out using peripheral blood. The receptors stem from a man aged 35 to 55 with active or convalescent COVID-19.

The CDR3: CASSEYPNYNEQFF. The DNA for the CDR3 is TGTGCCAGCAGTGAATATCCCAACTACAATGAGCAGTTCTTC. The chain employs TRBV25-1 and TRBJ2-1; D remains ambiguous. Germline CDR1 and CDR2: MGHDK and SYGVNS. Trimming removed 0 bases at V and 3 bases at J, with 6 bases between. The CDR3 runs to 14 residues.

J is TRBJ2-1 and V is TRBV29-1; 9 bases are a match to TRBD2. With 8 bases clipped from V and 6 bases from J, the junction kept 8 bases outside the gene matches. Germline CDR1 and CDR2: SQVTM and ANQGSEA. The CDR3 has 13 amino acids. CDR3 amino acids: CSWRGGRGNEQFF. The CDR3 DNA reads as TGCAGCTGGCGGGGGGGCCGAGGCAATGAGCAGTTCTTC.

Remarks on this clone: This could be a read error, since a much larger clone is one nucleotide away. This CDR3 is also generated by other DNA sequences in the sample. The CDR3 region has the DNA TGTGCCAGCAGCTTAGGGCAGAACACTGAAGCTTTCTTT. Protein: CASSLGQNTEAFF. The V call is TRBV7-2, the J call TRBJ1-1; D not resolved. Per the germline V gene, CDR1 is SGHTA and CDR2 is FQGNSA. The CDR3 runs to 13 residues. V lost 1 base, J lost 1 base, and 4 bases lay in between.

The gene calls are TRBV7-9 and TRBJ2-7; tentatively, D is TRBD1 (5 bases). Germline CDR1 reads SEHNR; CDR2 reads FQNEAQ (reference sequence). There are 18 residues in the CDR3. V gave up 0 bases and J gave up 2 bases, with 20 bases separating them. The chain's CDR3 is CASSLAVGASLQPYEQYF. The CDR3 region has the DNA TGTGCCAGCAGCTTAGCGGTAGGGGCCAGTTTACAGCCCTACGAGCAGTACTTC.

This chain uses TRBV3-1 (or the pseudogene TRBV3-2) with TRBJ1-1, with D possibly TRBD1 on 6 matching bases. V lost 4 bases and J 0 bases, leaving 12 bases between the germline ends. The CDR3 length is 15 residues. Germline V gene lookup returns CDR1 LGHDT and CDR2 YNNKEL (reference sequence). CDR3 sequence (DNA): TGTGCCAGCAGCCCGTCGGACAGCATGAACACTGAAGCTTTCTTT. It encodes CASSPSDSMNTEAFF.

V is TRBV5-1 and J is TRBJ1-1; D perhaps matches TRBD1 (6 bases). This CDR3 spans 15 amino acids. V was shortened by 4 bases and J by 0 bases, with 13 bases between the two germline ends. CDR1 is SGHRS and CDR2 is YFSETQ in the germline V gene. In nucleotides, the CDR3 is TGCGCCAGCAGCCAAACTGGGACATTGAACACTGAAGCTTTCTTT. Its protein is CASSQTGTLNTEAFF.

The rearrangement joins TRBV4-1 to TRBJ1-2; a weak D match, TRBD1 (5 bases). CDR1 and CDR2 from the germline V gene are MGHRA and YSYEKL. The CDR3 spans 15 residues. Trimming stripped 0 bases from V and 8 bases from J, with 16 bases between. The CDR3 region is CASSQDNPYRGGYTF. The CDR3 DNA follows: TGCGCCAGCAGCCAAGATAATCCATACCGGGGGGGCTACACCTTC.

V gene TRBV7-2 combines with J gene TRBJ2-3, with TRBD2 identical over 10 bases. Germline CDR1 and CDR2: SGHTA and FQGNSA. Germline trimming cut 4 bases from V and 4 bases from J; bases unmatched to any gene: 8. CDR3 size: 16 residues. The CDR3 DNA reads as TGTGCCAGCAGCTCCCGACTAGCGGGTTCTTCAGATACGCAGTATTTT. Encoded protein: CASSSRLAGSSDTQYF.

The chain uses TRBV7-9 and TRBJ1-2, with 9 bases lining up with TRBD1. This CDR3 is built from 16 residues. The germline V gene has CDR1 SEHNR and CDR2 FQNEAQ (reference sequence). Germline trimming cut 1 base from V and 7 bases from J; bases unmatched to any gene: 10. CDR3 nucleotide sequence: TGTGCCAGCAGCTTAGGGTCCGGGACAGGGAGGACTGGCTACACCTTC. This gives the protein CASSLGSGTGRTGYTF.

This clone came up once. The chain recombines TRBV5-6 with TRBJ2-7; tentative D call: TRBD2 (5 bases). CDR3 length: 14 amino acids. The V gene's germline CDR1 is SGHDT and CDR2 YYEEEE. Trimming stripped 0 bases from V and 2 bases from J, with 9 bases between. CDR3 region: CASSLGGNTYEQYF. The CDR3 coding sequence is TGTGCCAGCAGCTTGGGAGGGAATACCTACGAGCAGTACTTC.

This clone is a singleton in its sample. The chain recombines TRBV27 with TRBJ2-2; 9 positions match TRBD1. J lost 4 bases, V lost 8 bases, and 5 bases had no gene match. The CDR3 runs 14 residues. Per the germline V gene, CDR1 is MNHEY and CDR2 is SMNVEV (reference sequence). The CDR3 spells CASCGTGRTGELFF. The CDR3 DNA is TGTGCCAGCTGCGGGACAGGGCGCACCGGGGAGCTGTTTTTT.

This rearrangement joins TRBV2 to TRBJ2-1; D may be TRBD2 (6 bases). This CDR3 has 12 amino acids. V dropped 6 bases and J dropped 10 bases, with 13 bases sitting between them. Germline assignment: CDR1 SNHLY and CDR2 FYNNEI. The CDR3 DNA is TGTGCCAGCAGAGGAGGGTCCCGGGAGCAGTTCTTC. This encodes CASRGGSREQFF.

V gene TRBV5-1 combines with J gene TRBJ2-2; a weak D match, TRBD2 (6 bases). V was shortened by 4 bases and J by 6 bases, with 13 bases between the two germline ends. Germline V gives CDR1 SGHRS, CDR2 YFSETQ. The CDR3 contains 14 residues. Here the CDR3 reads CASSLSGPAGELFF. The CDR3 nucleotides read TGCGCCAGCAGCCTTAGCGGCCCGGCCGGGGAGCTGTTTTTT.

This chain links TRBV11-3 with TRBJ1-4, with a tentative D call TRBD1 (5 bases). The V and J ends lost 6 bases and 5 bases respectively, with 13 bases between them. The CDR3 loop spans 14 amino acids. Germline V CDR1 and CDR2: SGHNT, YENEEA. CDR3 sequence reads: CASRFRVANEKLFF. For the CDR3, the DNA is TGTGCCAGCAGGTTCAGGGTAGCCAATGAAAAACTGTTTTTT.

The V call is TRBV6-5, the J call TRBJ1-1; D is unclear. CDR1 is MNHEY, CDR2 SVGAGI, per germline. The V end lost 6 bases, the J end lost 11 bases, and 13 bases lay between the germline ends. This CDR3 comprises 11 residues. CDR3 DNA: TGTGCCAGCAGGACGAGGGCAGCTGCTTTCTTT. It is translated as CASRTRAAAFF.

V gene TRBV24-1 combines with J gene TRBJ2-3; 13 bases are shared with TRBD2. V was pared by 3 bases and J by 0 bases, with 5 bases of the junction left unmatched. This CDR3 is 18 amino acids long. Germline values: CDR1 KGHDR, CDR2 SFDVKD. The CDR3 nucleotides read TGTGCCACCAGTGATATGACTAGCGGGAGGCTGAGCACAGATACGCAGTATTTT. Translating gives CATSDMTSGRLSTDTQYF.

The V call is TRBV5-1, the J call TRBJ2-7; no firm D call. Germline V gene sequence: CDR1 SGHRS, CDR2 YFSETQ. V was cut by 8 bases and J by 3 bases, with 21 bases left in between. The CDR3 has 15 residues. The CDR3 sequence: CARKLTQTRGYEQYF. The CDR3 DNA sequence: TGCGCCAGAAAACTCACCCAAACTCGAGGCTACGAGCAGTACTTC.